The entry below describes one T cell receptor beta chain. This entry belongs to a study of shared clonotypes between healthy human individuals. CDR1 SGHRS and CDR2 YFSETQ come from the germline V gene. V shed 7 bases and J shed 10 bases, with 15 bases lying between them. The CDR3 totals 11 residues. Sequencing was performed with immunoSEQ multiplex PCR; in TCRdb, only in-frame clones are kept and a portion is missing. The table has some 490,000 clones, 81% seen once. Material for sequencing was PBMCs. The V and J genes are TRBV5-1 and TRBJ2-7; no reliable D call. The sequence derives from a woman aged 40 to 50 in good health. Some clones in this sample may be carry-over from other donors' samples. The CDR3, as DNA: TGCGCCAGCCCTCCTCAGAACGTACAGTACTTC. Residues: CASPPQNVQYF. The full variable domain, completed using reference TRBV5-1 and TRBJ2-7, is KAGVTQTPRYLIKTRGQQVTLSCSPISGHRSVSWYQQTPGQGLQFLFEYFSETQRNKGNFPGRFSGRQFSNSRSEMNVSTLELGDSALYLCASPPQNVQYFGPGTRLTVT.